A selection of T cell receptor beta chains follows, all from one sample in a study of blood T cell repertoires in COVID-19. Some clones are missing from TCRdb's copy, which holds only in-frame ones; the method was immunoSEQ multiplex PCR. The table has about 68,000 clones, roughly 87% seen once. Sequencing was performed on peripheral blood. Every receptor here comes from a man over 45 with active COVID-19. CDR3s include the opening cysteine and the closing phenylalanine or tryptophan. Each record gives: clone size, V gene, J gene, D gene, CDR3 protein, CDR3 DNA. A D gene is named only where the DNA matches it firmly. Only part of the rows carry a size: once, few, many, or a class if the clone is expanded.

>.|TRBV6-2/TRBV6-3|TRBJ2-3|.
CASSFGSGSSSTDTQYF
TGTGCCAGCAGTTTCGGCAGCGGGTCCTCAAGCACAGATACGCAGTATTTT
>.|TRBV14|TRBJ2-7|.
CASSHPWGAYEQYF
TGTGCCAGCAGCCATCCGTGGGGGGCCTACGAGCAGTACTTC
>.|TRBV4-3|TRBJ2-2|.
CASSQDDFRDSNTGELFF
TGCGCCAGCAGCCAAGACGATTTCCGGGATTCCAACACCGGGGAGCTGTTTTTT
>.|TRBV4-2|TRBJ1-1|TRBD1
CASSQKDRGNTEAFF
TGTGCCAGCAGCCAAAAGGACAGGGGGAACACTGAAGCTTTCTTT
>.|TRBV3-1/TRBV3-2|TRBJ1-6|.
CASSQPGFRGYSPLHF
TGTGCCAGCAGTCAACCTGGGTTTAGAGGTTATTCACCCCTCCACTTT
>.|TRBV7-6|TRBJ1-4|TRBD1
CASSPTLDRVKEKLFF
TGTGCCAGCAGCCCGACCCTGGACAGGGTAAAAGAAAAACTGTTTTTT
>.|TRBV4-1|TRBJ2-3|.
CASSQVDYWTDTQYF
TGCGCCAGCAGCCAAGTAGATTATTGGACAGATACGCAGTATTTT
>.|TRBV11-3|TRBJ2-2|.
CASSLRGTTGELFF
TGTGCCAGCAGCTTACGGGGTACCACCGGGGAGCTGTTTTTT
>.|TRBV7-5|TRBJ1-1|.
CVRSLDREAFF
TGTGTCAGAAGCTTAGACAGGGAAGCTTTCTTT
>.|TRBV6-5|TRBJ2-1|TRBD2
CASSYPTSGRIEQFF
TGTGCCAGCAGTTACCCGACTAGCGGGAGGATTGAGCAGTTCTTC
>.|TRBV19|TRBJ1-5|.
CASSIVRGSNQPQHF
TGTGCCAGTAGTATCGTAAGGGGTAGCAATCAGCCCCAGCATTTT
>.|TRBV2|TRBJ1-4|.
CASSVHRGGEKLFF
TGTGCCAGCAGCGTACATAGGGGTGGTGAAAAACTGTTTTTT
>.|TRBV15|TRBJ2-3|TRBD2
CATSRLLAGGTDTQYF
TGTGCCACCAGCAGACTACTAGCGGGGGGGACAGATACGCAGTATTTT
>.|TRBV7-9|TRBJ2-1|.
CASTMKRESYNEQFF
TGTGCCAGCACCATGAAGAGGGAGTCCTACAATGAGCAGTTCTTC
>.|TRBV18|TRBJ2-3|TRBD1
CASSRGQGSTDTQYF
TGTGCCAGCTCACGGGGACAGGGTAGCACAGATACGCAGTATTTT
>.|TRBV5-5|TRBJ1-4|.
CASSRTDEEKLFF
TGTGCCAGCAGTAGGACAGACGAGGAAAAACTGTTTTTT
>once|TRBV3-1/TRBV3-2|TRBJ2-7|TRBD1
CASSQPLDRVLEQYF
TGTGCCAGCAGCCAACCACTGGACAGGGTACTCGAGCAGTACTTC
>.|TRBV19|TRBJ1-4|.
CASGEGAANEKLFF
TGTGCCAGCGGCGAAGGGGCGGCTAATGAAAAACTGTTTTTT
>once|TRBV27|TRBJ2-1|.
CASSFGGGSYNEQFF
TGTGCCAGCAGTTTTGGGGGCGGGAGCTACAATGAGCAGTTCTTC
>.|TRBV15|TRBJ2-5|TRBD2
CATSAGGGIQETQYF
TGTGCCACCAGCGCGGGAGGGGGGATTCAAGAGACCCAGTACTTC
>.|TRBV9|TRBJ2-7|.
CASSPRSGPPSVYEQYF
TGTGCCAGCAGCCCACGCAGCGGGCCCCCTTCTGTCTACGAGCAGTACTTC
>.|TRBV28|TRBJ1-1|TRBD1
CASLLSPDRGGTEAFF
TGTGCCAGCCTGCTCAGCCCGGACAGGGGCGGGACTGAAGCTTTCTTT
>.|TRBV27|TRBJ1-5|.
CASSLYPPDRESNQPQHF
TGTGCCAGCAGTTTATATCCCCCCGACAGAGAAAGCAATCAGCCCCAGCATTTT
>.|TRBV28|TRBJ2-5|.
CASSFTTAGRQETQYF
TGTGCCAGCAGTTTCACCACTGCGGGGCGGCAAGAGACCCAGTACTTC
>.|TRBV5-5|TRBJ1-2|TRBD1
CASSRGQGYGYTF
TGTGCCAGCAGCCGGGGACAGGGCTATGGCTACACCTTC
>.|TRBV7-9|TRBJ1-2|.
CASSLAGARGRDGYTF
TGTGCCAGCAGCTTAGCAGGAGCCAGGGGAAGGGATGGCTACACCTTC
>.|TRBV28|TRBJ2-5|TRBD2
CASSRGGQETQYF
TGTGCCAGCAGTCGGGGGGGGCAAGAGACCCAGTACTTC